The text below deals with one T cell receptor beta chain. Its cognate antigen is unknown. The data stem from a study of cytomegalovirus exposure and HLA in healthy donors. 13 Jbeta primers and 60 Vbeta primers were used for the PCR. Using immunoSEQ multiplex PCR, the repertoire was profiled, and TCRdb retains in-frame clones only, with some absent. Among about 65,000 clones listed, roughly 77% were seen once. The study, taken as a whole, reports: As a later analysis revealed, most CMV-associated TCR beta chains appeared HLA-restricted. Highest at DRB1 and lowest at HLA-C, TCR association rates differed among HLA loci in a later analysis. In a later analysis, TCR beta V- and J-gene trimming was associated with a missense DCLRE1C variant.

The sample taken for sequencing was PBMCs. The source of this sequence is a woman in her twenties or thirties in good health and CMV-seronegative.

DNA for the CDR3: TGCAGCGTACCCCGACCTATTCTCGGGGAAGCTTTCTTT. Its protein product is CSVPRPILGEAFF. V gene TRBV29-1 combines with J gene TRBJ1-1; no clear D. The CDR3 runs to 13 residues. Germline values: CDR1 SQVTM, CDR2 ANQGSEA. Between the trimmed V and J ends, which lost 6 bases and 8 bases, there was a span of 19 bases.